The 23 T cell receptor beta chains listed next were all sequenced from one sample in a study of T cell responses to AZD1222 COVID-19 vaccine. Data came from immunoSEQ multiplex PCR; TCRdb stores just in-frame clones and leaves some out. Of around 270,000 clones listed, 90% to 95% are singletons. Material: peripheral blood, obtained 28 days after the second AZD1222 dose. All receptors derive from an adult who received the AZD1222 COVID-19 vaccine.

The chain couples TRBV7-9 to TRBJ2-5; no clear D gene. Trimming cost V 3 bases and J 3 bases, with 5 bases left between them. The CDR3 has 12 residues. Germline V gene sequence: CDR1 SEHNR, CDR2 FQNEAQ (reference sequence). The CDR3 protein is CASSFGEETQYF. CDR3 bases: TGTGCCAGCAGCTTTGGCGAAGAGACCCAGTACTTC.

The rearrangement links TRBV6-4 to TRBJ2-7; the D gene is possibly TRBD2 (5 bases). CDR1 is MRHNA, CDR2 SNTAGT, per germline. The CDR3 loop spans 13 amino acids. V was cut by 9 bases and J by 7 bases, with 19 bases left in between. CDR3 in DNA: TGTGCCAGTTATTTTGAACCGTCGGGGGAGCAGTACTTC. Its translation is CASYFEPSGEQYF.

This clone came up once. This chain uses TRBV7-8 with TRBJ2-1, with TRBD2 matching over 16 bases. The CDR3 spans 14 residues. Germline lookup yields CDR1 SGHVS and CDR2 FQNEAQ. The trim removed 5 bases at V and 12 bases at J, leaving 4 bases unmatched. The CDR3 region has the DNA TGTGCCAGCAGCCCCGGGACTAGCGGGAGGGCGCAGTTCTTC. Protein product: CASSPGTSGRAQFF.

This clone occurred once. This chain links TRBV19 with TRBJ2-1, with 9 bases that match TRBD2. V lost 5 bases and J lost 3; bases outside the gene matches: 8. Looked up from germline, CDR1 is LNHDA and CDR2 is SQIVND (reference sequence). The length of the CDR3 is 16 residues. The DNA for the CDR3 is TGTGCCAGTAGTCCTATAGCGGGAGTCATCTACAATGAGCAGTTCTTC. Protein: CASSPIAGVIYNEQFF.

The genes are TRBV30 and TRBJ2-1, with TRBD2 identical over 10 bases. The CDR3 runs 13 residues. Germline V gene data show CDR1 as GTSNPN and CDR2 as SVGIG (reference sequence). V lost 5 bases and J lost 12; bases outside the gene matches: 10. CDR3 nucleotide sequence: TGTGCCTGGTCGGGACAGAGGACTAGCGGGCAGTTCTTC. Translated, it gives CAWSGQRTSGQFF.

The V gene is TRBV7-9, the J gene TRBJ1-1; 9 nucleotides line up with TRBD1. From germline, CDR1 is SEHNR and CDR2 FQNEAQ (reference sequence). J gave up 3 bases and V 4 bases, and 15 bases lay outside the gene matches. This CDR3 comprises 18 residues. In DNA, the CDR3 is TGTGCCAGCAGCTCTCGTCCGGGACAGGGTAGAGAAGACACTGAAGCTTTCTTT. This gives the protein CASSSRPGQGREDTEAFF.

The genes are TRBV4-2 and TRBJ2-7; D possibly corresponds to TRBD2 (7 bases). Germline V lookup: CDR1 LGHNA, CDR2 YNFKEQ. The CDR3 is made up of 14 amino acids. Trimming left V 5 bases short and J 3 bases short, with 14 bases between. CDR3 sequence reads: CASSYGGRGYEQYF. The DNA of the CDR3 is TGTGCCAGCAGCTACGGGGGGCGCGGCTACGAGCAGTACTTC.

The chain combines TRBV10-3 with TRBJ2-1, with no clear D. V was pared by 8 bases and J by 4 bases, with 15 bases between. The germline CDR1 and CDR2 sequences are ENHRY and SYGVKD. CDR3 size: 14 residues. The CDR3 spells CAIGGPTAYNEQFF. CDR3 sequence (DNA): TGTGCCATCGGCGGCCCGACGGCTTACAATGAGCAGTTCTTC.

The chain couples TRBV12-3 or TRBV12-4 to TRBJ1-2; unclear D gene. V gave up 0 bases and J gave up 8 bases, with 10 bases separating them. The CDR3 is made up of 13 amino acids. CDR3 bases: TGTGCCAGCAGTTTAGCGTCAAAACGGGGCTACACCTTC. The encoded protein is CASSLASKRGYTF.

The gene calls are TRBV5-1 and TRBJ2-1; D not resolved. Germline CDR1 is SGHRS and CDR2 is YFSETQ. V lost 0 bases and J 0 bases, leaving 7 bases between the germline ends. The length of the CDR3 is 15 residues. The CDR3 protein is CASSLDFGSYNEQFF. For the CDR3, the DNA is TGCGCCAGCAGCTTGGACTTCGGCTCCTACAATGAGCAGTTCTTC. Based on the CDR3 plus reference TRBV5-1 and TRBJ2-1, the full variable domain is KAGVTQTPRYLIKTRGQQVTLSCSPISGHRSVSWYQQTPGQGLQFLFEYFSETQRNKGNFPGRFSGRQFSNSRSEMNVSTLELGDSALYLCASSLDFGSYNEQFFGPGTRLTVL.

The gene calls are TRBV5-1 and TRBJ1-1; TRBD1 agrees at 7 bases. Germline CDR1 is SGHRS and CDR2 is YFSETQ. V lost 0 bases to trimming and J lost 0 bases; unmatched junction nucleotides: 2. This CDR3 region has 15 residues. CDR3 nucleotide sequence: TGCGCCAGCAGCTTGGGTGGGACAGTGAACACTGAAGCTTTCTTT. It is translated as CASSLGGTVNTEAFF.

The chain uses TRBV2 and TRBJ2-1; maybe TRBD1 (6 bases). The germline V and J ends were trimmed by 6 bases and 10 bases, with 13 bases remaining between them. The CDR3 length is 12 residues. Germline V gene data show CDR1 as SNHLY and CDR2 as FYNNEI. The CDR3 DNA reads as TGTGCCAGCAGGACGGACAGCCAAGAGCAGTTCTTC. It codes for CASRTDSQEQFF.

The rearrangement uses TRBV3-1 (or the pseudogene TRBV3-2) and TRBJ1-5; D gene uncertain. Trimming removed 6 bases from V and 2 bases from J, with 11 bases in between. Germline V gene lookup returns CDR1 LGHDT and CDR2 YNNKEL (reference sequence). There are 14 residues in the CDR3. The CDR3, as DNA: TGTGCCAGCAGTCCCTATGGGGGCAATCAGCCCCAGCATTTT. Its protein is CASSPYGGNQPQHF.

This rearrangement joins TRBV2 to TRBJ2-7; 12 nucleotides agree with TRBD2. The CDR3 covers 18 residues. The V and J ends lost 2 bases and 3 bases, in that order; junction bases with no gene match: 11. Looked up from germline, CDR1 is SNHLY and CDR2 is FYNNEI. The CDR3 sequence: CASSEKLAGGPLDYEQYF. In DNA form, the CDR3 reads TGTGCCAGCAGTGAAAAACTAGCGGGGGGCCCGCTGGACTACGAGCAGTACTTC. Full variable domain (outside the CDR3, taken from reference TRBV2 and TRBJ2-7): EPEVTQTPSHQVTQMGQEVILRCVPISNHLYFYWYRQILGQKVEFLVSFYNNEISEKSEIFDDQFSVERPDGSNFTLKIRSTKLEDSAMYFCASSEKLAGGPLDYEQYFGPGTRLTVT.

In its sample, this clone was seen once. In DNA, the CDR3 is TGTGCCAGCAGTTCACAGGGGGCCGTGGGCAATCAGCCCCAGCATTTT. It is translated as CASSSQGAVGNQPQHF. The gene calls are TRBV28 and TRBJ1-5; 9 bases are a match to TRBD1. CDR1 MDHEN and CDR2 SYDVKM come from the germline V gene. Trimming at V came to 4 bases and at J to 2 bases, leaving 6 bases not matched to a gene. The CDR3 contains 16 residues.

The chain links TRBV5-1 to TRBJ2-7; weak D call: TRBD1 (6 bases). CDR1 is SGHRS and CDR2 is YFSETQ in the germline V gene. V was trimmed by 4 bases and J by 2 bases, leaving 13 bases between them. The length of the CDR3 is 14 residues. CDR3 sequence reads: CASSTTGTTYEQYF. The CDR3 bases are TGCGCCAGCAGCACAACAGGGACAACCTACGAGCAGTACTTC.

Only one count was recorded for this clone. The chain's CDR3 is CASSQETTGQGYTF. Written as DNA, the CDR3 is TGCGCCAGCAGCCAAGAGACGACAGGGCAAGGCTACACCTTC. V is TRBV4-1 and J is TRBJ1-2; 7 bases are a match to TRBD1. The trim removed 0 bases at V and 8 bases at J, leaving 6 bases unmatched. Per germline, CDR1 MGHRA and CDR2 YSYEKL. The CDR3 length is 14 residues.

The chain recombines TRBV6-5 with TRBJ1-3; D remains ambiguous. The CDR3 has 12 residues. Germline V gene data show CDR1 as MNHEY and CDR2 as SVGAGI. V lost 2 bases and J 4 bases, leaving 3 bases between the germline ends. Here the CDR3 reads CASSYAGNTIYF. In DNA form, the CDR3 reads TGTGCCAGCAGTTACGCAGGAAACACCATATATTTT.

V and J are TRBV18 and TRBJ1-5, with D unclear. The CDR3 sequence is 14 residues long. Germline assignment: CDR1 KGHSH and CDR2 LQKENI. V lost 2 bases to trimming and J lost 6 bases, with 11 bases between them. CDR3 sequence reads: CASSPGRTSQPQHF. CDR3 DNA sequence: TGTGCCAGCTCACCAGGCAGGACTTCTCAGCCCCAGCATTTT.

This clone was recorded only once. The CDR3 is CASSYGKDYYGYTF. As DNA, the CDR3 is TGTGCCAGCAGTTACGGGAAGGACTACTATGGCTACACCTTC. The V call is TRBV6-5, the J call TRBJ1-2; D is ambiguous. Trimming removed 2 bases from V and 3 bases from J, with 10 bases in between. This CDR3 has 14 amino acids. CDR1 and CDR2 from the germline V gene are MNHEY and SVGAGI.

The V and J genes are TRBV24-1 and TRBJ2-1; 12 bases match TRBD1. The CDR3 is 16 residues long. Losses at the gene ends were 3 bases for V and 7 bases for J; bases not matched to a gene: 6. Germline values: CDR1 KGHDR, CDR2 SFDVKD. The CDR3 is CATSDPGQGASNEQFF. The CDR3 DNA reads TGTGCCACCAGTGATCCGGGACAGGGGGCGTCAAATGAGCAGTTCTTC.

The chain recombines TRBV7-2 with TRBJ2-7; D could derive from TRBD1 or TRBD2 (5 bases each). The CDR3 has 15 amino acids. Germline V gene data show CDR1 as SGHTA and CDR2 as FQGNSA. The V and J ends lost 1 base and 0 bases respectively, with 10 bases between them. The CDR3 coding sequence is TGTGCCAGCAGCTTAGATGGGGGAAGCTCCTACGAGCAGTACTTC. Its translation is CASSLDGGSSYEQYF.

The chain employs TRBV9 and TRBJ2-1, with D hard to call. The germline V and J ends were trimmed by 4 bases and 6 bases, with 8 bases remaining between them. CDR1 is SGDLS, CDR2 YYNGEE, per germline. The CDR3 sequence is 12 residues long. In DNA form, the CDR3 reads TGTGCCAGCAGCCCCTATGGCAATGAGCAGTTCTTC. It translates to CASSPYGNEQFF.